A single sample gave rise to the 30 T cell receptor beta chains below, sequenced in a study of shared clonotypes between healthy human individuals. Generated by immunoSEQ multiplex PCR, the TCRdb table keeps only in-frame clones and is missing some. The data show 2,500,000 or so clones, roughly 93% seen once. The sequenced sample was naive CD4+ T cells from PBMCs. The subset was: CD45RA+ positively selected. Receptor source: a man aged 18 to 29 in good health. Some clones in this sample may be carry-over from other donors' samples.

The V gene is TRBV9, the J gene TRBJ2-7; tentative D call: TRBD2 (5 bases). The CDR3 sequence is 15 residues long. Trimming cost V 3 bases and J 2 bases, with 15 bases left between them. The germline CDR1 and CDR2 sequences are SGDLS and YYNGEE. The CDR3, as DNA: TGTGCCAGCAGCGCCAACCTAGCACCCGCCTACGAGCAGTACTTC. This encodes CASSANLAPAYEQYF.

The chain carries TRBV4-2 and TRBJ1-1, with D perhaps TRBD1 (6 bases). The CDR3 contains 17 residues. Germline CDR1 reads LGHNA; CDR2 reads YNFKEQ. The ends were cut back, 3 bases at V and 4 bases at J, with 21 bases in the middle. The DNA for the CDR3 is TGTGCCAGCAGCCAGAGGGGGTTACAGGGTTATGGCACTGAAGCTTTCTTT. It yields the protein CASSQRGLQGYGTEAFF.

This chain joins TRBV28 and TRBJ2-7; D gene uncertain. Trimming took 5 bases from V and 2 from J, leaving 19 bases between them. Per the germline V gene, CDR1 is MDHEN and CDR2 is SYDVKM. CDR3 length equals 16 residues. The CDR3 loop reads CASSDRRARSPYEQYF. CDR3 nucleotides: TGTGCCAGCAGTGACCGCCGGGCCAGATCCCCCTACGAGCAGTACTTC.

This chain uses TRBV19 with TRBJ1-5; D is ambiguous. Between the trimmed V and J ends, which lost 4 bases and 3 bases, there was a span of 16 bases. Germline CDR1 and CDR2: LNHDA and SQIVND (reference sequence). The CDR3 is 16 residues long. The CDR3 sequence: CASSTLRRPSNQPQHF. CDR3 coding DNA: TGTGCCAGTAGTACCCTTCGGAGACCCTCCAATCAGCCCCAGCATTTT.

In this sample, this clone turned up a few times. CDR3 nucleotide sequence: TGTGCCAGCAGGCTCAGCCAGGGGGCGGGCGAGCAGTACTTC. Its translation is CASRLSQGAGEQYF. The chain carries TRBV28 and TRBJ2-7; 8 nucleotides align to TRBD1. This CDR3 region has 14 residues. Losses at the gene ends were 6 bases for V and 6 bases for J; bases not matched to a gene: 10. CDR1 MDHEN and CDR2 SYDVKM come from the germline V gene.

This clone was detected only a few times. The chain employs TRBV5-1 and TRBJ1-5, with 8 bases fitting TRBD1. There are 13 residues in the CDR3. Trimming at V came to 7 bases and at J to 5 bases, leaving 5 bases not matched to a gene. Germline V gene lookup returns CDR1 SGHRS and CDR2 YFSETQ. This chain's CDR3 is CASPGQDYQPQHF. The CDR3, as DNA: TGCGCCAGCCCGGGACAGGATTATCAGCCCCAGCATTTT.

The chain carries TRBV6-1 and TRBJ2-7; 10 nucleotides line up with TRBD1. CDR1 is MNHNS, CDR2 SASEGT, per germline. With 8 bases clipped from V and 2 bases from J, the junction kept 9 bases outside the gene matches. This CDR3 has 15 amino acids. DNA of the CDR3: TGTGCCAGCCACTATGGGGGACAGGGGACCTACGAGCAGTACTTC. Its protein product is CASHYGGQGTYEQYF.

The chain uses TRBV27 and TRBJ2-3, with 7 bases matching TRBD1. The CDR3 is 15 residues long. Germline assignment: CDR1 MNHEY and CDR2 SMNVEV (reference sequence). J gave up 3 bases and V 5 bases, and 8 bases lay outside the gene matches. This chain's CDR3 is CASSRRQGITDTQYF. The CDR3 coding sequence is TGTGCCAGCAGTCGTCGACAGGGTATTACAGATACGCAGTATTTT.

The chain joins TRBV7-8 to TRBJ2-2; D possibly matches TRBD1 or TRBD2 (5 bases each). Germline CDR1 SGHVS, CDR2 FQNEAQ. Trimming cost V 8 bases and J 0 bases, with 10 bases left between them. CDR3 length equals 14 residues. The CDR3 loop reads CASHRGTNTGELFF. For the CDR3, the DNA is TGTGCCAGCCACCGGGGCACGAACACCGGGGAGCTGTTTTTT.

J is TRBJ2-1 and V is TRBV10-3, with 13 bases that match TRBD2. CDR1 is ENHRY, CDR2 SYGVKD, per germline. CDR3 length equals 15 residues. V trimming: 3 bases; J trimming: 5 bases; junction bases outside the gene matches: 1. The CDR3 reads CAISDGTSGNNEQFF. DNA for the CDR3: TGTGCCATCAGTGATGGGACTAGCGGGAACAATGAGCAGTTCTTC.

This clone was found once. The chain links TRBV4-3 to TRBJ2-3; maybe TRBD2 (5 bases). Germline V gives CDR1 LGHNA, CDR2 YSLEER. V was cut by 0 bases and J by 5 bases, with 9 bases left in between. There are 14 residues in the CDR3. The CDR3 here is CASSQDRGRDTQYF. The CDR3 DNA follows: TGCGCCAGCAGCCAAGATCGCGGGCGAGATACGCAGTATTTT.

The chain joins TRBV28 to TRBJ2-7; a weak D match, TRBD1 (5 bases). Germline CDR1 is MDHEN and CDR2 is SYDVKM. CDR3 length: 13 amino acids. Trimming stripped 11 bases from V and 4 bases from J, with 18 bases between. CDR3 in amino acids: CAGRDQGRYEQYF. The CDR3 region has the DNA TGTGCCGGAAGAGACCAGGGTAGGTACGAGCAGTACTTC.

The chain couples TRBV7-3 to TRBJ2-3; 7 positions match TRBD1. The CDR3 consists of 15 residues. Germline loops: CDR1 SGHTA, CDR2 FQGTGA. With 5 bases clipped from V and 7 bases from J, the junction kept 12 bases outside the gene matches. CDR3 DNA sequence: TGTGCCAGCAGCCGGGCGACAGGGAAGGGCTATACGCAGTATTTT. Its protein product is CASSRATGKGYTQYF.

This chain uses TRBV9 with TRBJ2-1; D might be TRBD2 (6 bases). CDR3 length equals 14 residues. V dropped 0 bases and J dropped 6 bases, with 10 bases sitting between them. Germline V gene lookup returns CDR1 SGDLS and CDR2 YYNGEE. This CDR3 is CASSVGRTTNEQFF. The CDR3, as DNA: TGTGCCAGCAGCGTAGGTAGGACTACCAATGAGCAGTTCTTC.

This chain joins TRBV6-6 and TRBJ1-1; 7 bases are a match to TRBD1. V was pared by 6 bases and J by 10 bases, with 20 bases of the junction left unmatched. CDR3 size: 16 residues. CDR1 and CDR2 from the germline V gene are MNHNY and SVGAGI (reference sequence). The DNA for the CDR3 is TGTGCCAGCAGCCATATGACAGGGCAGGGGGTTTTAAGAGCTTTCTTT. It is translated as CASSHMTGQGVLRAFF.

The CDR3 sequence is CASSQLPGTSGTDTQYF. CDR3 DNA: TGCGCCAGCAGCCAACTTCCCGGGACTAGCGGCACAGATACGCAGTATTTT. V and J are TRBV4-1 and TRBJ2-3; 10 bases map to TRBD2. The germline CDR1 and CDR2 sequences are MGHRA and YSYEKL. Losses at the gene ends were 2 bases for V and 1 base for J; bases not matched to a gene: 6. The CDR3 is made up of 17 amino acids.

In DNA form, the CDR3 reads TGTGCCAGTCTCCCAGCGGGAAGCTCCTACAATGAGCAGTTCTTC. Protein sequence: CASLPAGSSYNEQFF. The chain is built from TRBV19 and TRBJ2-1, with 7 bases aligning to TRBD2. The CDR3 length is 15 residues. Trimming at V came to 8 bases and at J to 0 bases, leaving 7 bases not matched to a gene. The germline V gene has CDR1 LNHDA and CDR2 SQIVND (reference sequence).

V usage is TRBV19 and J usage is TRBJ2-1; 11 bases fit TRBD2. Germline V gives CDR1 LNHDA, CDR2 SQIVND (reference sequence). This CDR3 is 17 amino acids long. V was pared by 5 bases and J by 7 bases, with 13 bases of the junction left unmatched. CDR3 region: CASSVFPGLAVPNEQFF. The CDR3 DNA follows: TGTGCCAGTAGTGTTTTTCCGGGACTAGCGGTTCCTAATGAGCAGTTCTTC.

This chain uses TRBV28 with TRBJ1-2, with unresolved D. This CDR3 has 12 amino acids. Trimming removed 6 bases from V and 7 bases from J, with 12 bases in between. Germline V lookup: CDR1 MDHEN, CDR2 SYDVKM. The DNA of the CDR3 is TGTGCCAGCAGCCCATCAAAAGGTGGCTACACCTTC. It yields the protein CASSPSKGGYTF.

The rearrangement joins TRBV6-1 to TRBJ2-7; possibly TRBD1 for D (6 bases). The CDR3 extends over 13 amino acids. Germline V gives CDR1 MNHNS, CDR2 SASEGT. Trimming cost V 7 bases and J 7 bases, with 17 bases left between them. This chain's CDR3 is CASIFTGIREQYF. The CDR3 DNA is TGTGCCAGCATATTCACAGGGATCCGGGAGCAGTACTTC.

The V and J genes are TRBV18 and TRBJ1-2, with 11 bases lining up with TRBD1. The germline gives CDR1 KGHSH, CDR2 LQKENI. The CDR3 runs to 15 residues. V gave up 8 bases and J gave up 0 bases; unmatched junction bases: 5. DNA for the CDR3: TGTGCCAGCGACGGACAGGGGGCCACTAACTATGGCTACACCTTC. Translated, it gives CASDGQGATNYGYTF. Full variable domain (outside the CDR3, taken from reference TRBV18 and TRBJ1-2): NAGVMQNPRHLVRRRGQEARLRCSPMKGHSHVYWYRQLPEEGLKFMVYLQKENIIDESGMPKERFSAEFPKEGPSILRIQQVVRGDSAAYFCASDGQGATNYGYTFGSGTRLTVV.

The CDR3 DNA is TGTGCCAGCTCACTAGCGGAGAATCAGCCCCAGCATTTT. This encodes CASSLAENQPQHF. The V gene is TRBV18, the J gene TRBJ1-5; D gene unclear. The CDR3 contains 13 residues. The germline V gene has CDR1 KGHSH and CDR2 LQKENI. The V end was cut by 4 bases, the J end by 4 bases, with 8 bases between. Full variable domain (remainder filled in from reference TRBV18 and TRBJ1-5): NAGVMQNPRHLVRRRGQEARLRCSPMKGHSHVYWYRQLPEEGLKFMVYLQKENIIDESGMPKERFSAEFPKEGPSILRIQQVVRGDSAAYFCASSLAENQPQHFGDGTRLSIL.

Concerning this clone itself: Additional DNA sequences in this sample encode the identical CDR3. The CDR3 DNA follows: TGTGCCAGCAGCGCGGACACCAACACTGAAGCTTTCTTT. As protein: CASSADTNTEAFF. V usage is TRBV9 and J usage is TRBJ1-1, with a possible D match to TRBD1 (5 bases). The CDR3 has 13 amino acids. V lost 3 bases, J lost 2 bases, and 8 bases lay in between. Germline values: CDR1 SGDLS, CDR2 YYNGEE.

The chain links TRBV5-5 to TRBJ2-7; TRBD2 agrees at 11 bases. The ends lost 1 base at V and 6 bases at J; junction bases unmatched: 6. Germline V gene sequence: CDR1 SGHKS, CDR2 YYEKEE (reference sequence). The CDR3 is 15 amino acids. DNA for the CDR3: TGTGCCAGCAGCTTGAATAGCGGGAGGGCCCCCGAGCAGTACTTC. Translating it yields CASSLNSGRAPEQYF.

Note on this clone: The junction differs from germline at one of its ends, possibly a read error. The chain couples TRBV4-1 to TRBJ2-7; the D gene is possibly TRBD2 (5 bases). The germline CDR1 and CDR2 sequences are MGHRA and YSYEKL. CDR3 length equals 13 residues. The CDR3 DNA sequence: TGCGCCAGCGGCCAAGGTTGGGGAGACGAGCAGTACTTC. It is translated as CASGQGWGDEQYF.

The chain has TRBV7-3 and TRBJ2-7, with D hard to call. Germline CDR1 and CDR2: SGHTA and FQGTGA. The CDR3 contains 13 residues. V lost 1 base and J lost 6, with 10 bases in between. This CDR3 is CASSLRREAEQYF. The CDR3, as DNA: TGTGCCAGCAGCTTAAGGCGTGAGGCCGAGCAGTACTTC. Based on the CDR3 plus reference TRBV7-3 and TRBJ2-7, the full variable domain is GAGVSQTPSNKVTEKGKYVELRCDPISGHTALYWYRQSLGQGPEFLIYFQGTGAADDSGLPNDRFFAVRPEGSVSTLKIQRTERGDSAVYLCASSLRREAEQYFGPGTRLTVT.

Concerning this clone: In the same sample, other DNA sequences code for this CDR3. The gene calls are TRBV4-1 and TRBJ2-3, with 7 bases lining up with TRBD2. Germline CDR1 reads MGHRA; CDR2 reads YSYEKL. Trimming at V came to 1 base and at J to 1 base, leaving 5 bases not matched to a gene. CDR3 length equals 16 residues. The DNA for the CDR3 is TGCGCCAGCAGCCAAGTCTCTAGCGGTCGCACAGATACGCAGTATTTT. Its translation is CASSQVSSGRTDTQYF.

The gene calls are TRBV6-6 and TRBJ2-1; tentative D call: TRBD2 (6 bases). The CDR3 extends over 15 amino acids. Germline V CDR1 and CDR2: MNHNY, SVGAGI (reference sequence). V lost 6 bases to trimming and J lost 0 bases, with 12 bases between them. The CDR3 here is CASRMTGSSYNEQFF. The CDR3 DNA follows: TGTGCCAGCAGGATGACCGGGAGCTCCTACAATGAGCAGTTCTTC.

About this clone itself: Other nucleotide sequences from this sample produce the same CDR3. This rearrangement joins TRBV5-1 to TRBJ2-1; 10 bases agree with TRBD2. Germline values: CDR1 SGHRS, CDR2 YFSETQ. V was pared by 4 bases and J by 4 bases, with 5 bases of the junction left unmatched. This CDR3 is built from 15 residues. CDR3 sequence reads: CASSPGLAAYNEQFF. CDR3 coding DNA: TGCGCCAGCAGCCCCGGACTAGCGGCGTACAATGAGCAGTTCTTC. The entire variable domain, with the rest obtained from reference TRBV5-1 and TRBJ2-1, is as follows: KAGVTQTPRYLIKTRGQQVTLSCSPISGHRSVSWYQQTPGQGLQFLFEYFSETQRNKGNFPGRFSGRQFSNSRSEMNVSTLELGDSALYLCASSPGLAAYNEQFFGPGTRLTVL.

The J gene is TRBJ2-3, the V gene TRBV9, with 8 bases aligning to TRBD2. There are 16 residues in the CDR3. Germline V gene sequence: CDR1 SGDLS, CDR2 YYNGEE. Trimming cost V 6 bases and J 1 base; bases outside gene matches: 10. The DNA for the CDR3 is TGTGCCAGCACCGTTAGCGGGAACTGGGGCACAGATACGCAGTATTTT. Translating gives CASTVSGNWGTDTQYF.